Below, one T cell receptor beta chain is given with its context. This clone was recorded only once. This receptor's antigen is unknown. No quality values exist for individual bases; no much larger clone is one base distant. This specimen belongs to a study of T cells in localized non-small cell lung cancer (dated by TCRdb to about 2020). For context, the study as a whole: Comparing tumors with uninvolved tumor-adjacent lungs, the study looked at the T cell repertoires of about 240 patients with early-stage NSCLC. The cohort was made up of roughly 250 treatment-naive NSCLC patients whose localized lung tumors had been resected. The mean age of the NSCLC patients was about 64 years, with 130 or so men and 85 to 110 women. What the work shows at the level of the full study, not this receptor alone: Longer overall survival was associated with higher blood T cell density, whereas shorter survival was associated with higher adjacent-lung clonality. A median of approximately 62 of the top 100 tumor clones turned up in the paired uninvolved adjacent lung, and 25 to 35 of those clones also ranked among the top 100 of that same adjacent lung. Because the study design was exploratory, TCR variables were selected using unadjusted p-values without false-discovery rate correction. Multi-region tumor sequencing was not performed, so intratumor heterogeneity could not be excluded. Uninvolved tumor-adjacent lung showed the highest T cell clonality, higher than tumor, which suggests more focused antigenic responses in the uninvolved tumor-adjacent lung.

From a lookup of the germline V gene, CDR1 and CDR2 are ENHRY and SYGVKD. The CDR3 runs 15 amino acids, cysteine and phenylalanine included. Just CDR3 DNA is preserved here, 45 bases in frame from base 1. V lost 3 bases and J lost 5 bases; the stretch between them is 16 bases long. TCR beta CDR3 regions were sequenced from DNA using the immunoSEQ Assay. Regarding the original processing steps: T cell density was computed as TCR beta template counts normalized to usable DNA estimated by amplifying housekeeping genes. Richness was estimated using the preseqR package, with extrapolation to 400,000 templates for PBMC samples and to 120,000 templates for tissue samples. Clonality was calculated as one minus Pielou's evenness. To identify tissue-enriched TCRs, differential abundance testing was run on productive amino-acid clonotypes with a minimum total count of 5 and an alpha of 0.1. The Jaccard Index and the Morisita Overlap Index were used to measure how much the repertoires overlapped between compartments. GLIPH grouped TCR beta CDR3s together with public tetramer-defined viral CDR3s, and a viral motif had to include at least three viral sequences and also show V-gene enrichment. The table comes from immuneACCESS by way of TCRdb, which keeps in-frame sequences with V and J called. Part of the clones is missing from these tables; in studies checked, under half for an unresolved V gene and the rest for unknown reasons. The DNA was the basis for D and trimming; V, J and clone size are from that table. The sample table shows around 41,000 clones, and around nine tenths are seen once. The ten largest account for over 9.5% of the sample.

At diagnosis, peripheral blood, uninvolved tumor-adjacent lung and tumor were collected and stored as a combination of fresh-frozen and FFPE material. Blood samples were analyzed as peripheral blood mononuclear cells for TCR repertoire profiling. This specimen was PBMCs, taken before any cancer treatment. The V gene is TRBV10-3 and the J gene is TRBJ2-5, and TRBD2 may be the D gene, going by 6 matching bases. This clonotype originated in a woman aged 35 to 75 with stage II lung adenocarcinoma. The bases read TGTGCCATCAGTGACAGTCTGGGGGGTGGGGAGACCCAGTACTTC. It translates as CAISDSLGGGETQYF.